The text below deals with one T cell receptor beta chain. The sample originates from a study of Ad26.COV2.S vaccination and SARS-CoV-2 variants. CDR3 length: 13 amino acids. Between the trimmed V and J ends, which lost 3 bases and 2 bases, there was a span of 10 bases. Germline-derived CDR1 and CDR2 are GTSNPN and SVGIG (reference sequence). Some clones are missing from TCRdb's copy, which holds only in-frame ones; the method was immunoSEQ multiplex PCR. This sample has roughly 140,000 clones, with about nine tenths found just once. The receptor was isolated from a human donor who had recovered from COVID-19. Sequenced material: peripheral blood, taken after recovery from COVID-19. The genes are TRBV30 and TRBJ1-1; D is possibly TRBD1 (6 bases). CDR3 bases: TGTGCCTGGAGCATACAGGGTAACACTGAAGCTTTCTTT. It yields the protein CAWSIQGNTEAFF.